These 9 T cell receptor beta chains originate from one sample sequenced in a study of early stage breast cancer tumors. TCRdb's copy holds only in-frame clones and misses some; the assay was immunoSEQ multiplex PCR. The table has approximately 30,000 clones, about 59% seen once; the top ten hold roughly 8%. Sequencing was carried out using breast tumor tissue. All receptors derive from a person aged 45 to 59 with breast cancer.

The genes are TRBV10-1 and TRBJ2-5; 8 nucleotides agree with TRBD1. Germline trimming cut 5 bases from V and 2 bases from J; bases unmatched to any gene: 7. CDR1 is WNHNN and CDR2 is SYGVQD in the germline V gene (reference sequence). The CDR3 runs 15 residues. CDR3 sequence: CASSPGTGPQETQYF. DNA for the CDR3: TGCGCCAGCAGTCCTGGGACAGGCCCACAAGAGACCCAGTACTTC.

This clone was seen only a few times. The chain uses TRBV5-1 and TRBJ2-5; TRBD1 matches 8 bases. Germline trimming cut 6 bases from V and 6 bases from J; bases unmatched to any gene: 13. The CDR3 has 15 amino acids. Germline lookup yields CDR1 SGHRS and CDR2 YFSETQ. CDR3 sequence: CASNWGQGALKTQYF. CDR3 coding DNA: TGCGCCAGCAACTGGGGGCAGGGGGCTTTGAAGACCCAGTACTTC.

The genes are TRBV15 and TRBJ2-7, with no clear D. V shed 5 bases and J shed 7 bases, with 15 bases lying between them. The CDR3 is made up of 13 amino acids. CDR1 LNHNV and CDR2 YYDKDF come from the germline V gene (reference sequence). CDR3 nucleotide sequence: TGTGCCACCAGCCCGCCGGGTTCGCGGGAGCAGTACTTC. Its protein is CATSPPGSREQYF.

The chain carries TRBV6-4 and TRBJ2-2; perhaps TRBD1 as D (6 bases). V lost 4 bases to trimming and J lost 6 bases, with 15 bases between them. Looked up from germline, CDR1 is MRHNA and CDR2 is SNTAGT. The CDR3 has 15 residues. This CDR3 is CASSGDGEGAGELFF. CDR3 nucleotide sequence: TGTGCCAGCAGTGGGGACGGCGAGGGGGCCGGGGAGCTGTTTTTT.

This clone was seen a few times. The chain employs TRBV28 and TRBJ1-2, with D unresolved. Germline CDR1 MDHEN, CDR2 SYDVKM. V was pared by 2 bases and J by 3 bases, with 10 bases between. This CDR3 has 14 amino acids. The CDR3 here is CASSLARNDYGYTF. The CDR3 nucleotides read TGTGCCAGCAGTTTAGCTAGAAATGACTATGGCTACACCTTC.

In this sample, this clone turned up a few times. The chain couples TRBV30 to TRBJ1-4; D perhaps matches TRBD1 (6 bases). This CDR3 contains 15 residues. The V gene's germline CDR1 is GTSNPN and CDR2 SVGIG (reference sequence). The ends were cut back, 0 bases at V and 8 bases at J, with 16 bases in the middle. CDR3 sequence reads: CAWSVRRTGREKLFF. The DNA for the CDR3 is TGTGCCTGGAGTGTACGGCGCACAGGGCGCGAAAAACTGTTTTTT.

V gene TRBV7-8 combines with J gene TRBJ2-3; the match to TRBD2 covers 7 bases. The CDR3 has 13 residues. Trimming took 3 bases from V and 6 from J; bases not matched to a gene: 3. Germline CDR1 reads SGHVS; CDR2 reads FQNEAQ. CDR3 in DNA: TGTGCCAGCAGCTTCCCCGGGAGGGATACGCAGTATTTT. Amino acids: CASSFPGRDTQYF.

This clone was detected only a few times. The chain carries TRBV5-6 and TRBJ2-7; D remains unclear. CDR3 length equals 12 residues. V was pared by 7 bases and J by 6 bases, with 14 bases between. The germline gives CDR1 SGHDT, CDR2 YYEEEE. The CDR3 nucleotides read TGTGCCAGCTCCAGTGTGAGGCGCGAGCAGTACTTC. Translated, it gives CASSSVRREQYF.

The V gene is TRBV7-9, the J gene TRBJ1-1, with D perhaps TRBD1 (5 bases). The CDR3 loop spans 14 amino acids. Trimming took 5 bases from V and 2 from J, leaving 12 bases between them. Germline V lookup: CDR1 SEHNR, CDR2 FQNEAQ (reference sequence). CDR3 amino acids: CASSPGTPNTEAFF. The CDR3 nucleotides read TGTGCCAGCAGCCCCGGGACTCCTAACACTGAAGCTTTCTTT.